The 5 T cell receptor beta chains presented below share a single source sample, sequenced in a study of CXCR3-negative and CXCR3-positive naive CD8 T cells. Study observations and caveats: When CXCR3-positive naive cells were set against CXCR3-negative naive cells, the former had more hydrophobic TRB CDR3s.

Their antigen targets remain unknown. Libraries of TRB cDNA were made by 5' RACE and carried UMIs. From its re-call of the 5' RACE reads, TCRdb lists each CDR3 protein once, without DNA. This sample contains about 150,000 distinct CDR3 sequences. The sample comprised naive CXCR3+ CD8+ T cells from blood. Specified subset: CD45RO-CCR7+CD27+CD95- naive CD8+ T cells expressing CXCR3 (TNR3+). The receptors were sampled from a human donor in good health. Some clones in this sample may be carry-over from other donors' samples.

The V call is TRBV16, the J call TRBJ2-7; TCRdb calls TRBD2, which cannot be checked without DNA. The CDR3 runs to 12 residues. The germline gives CDR1 KGHSY, CDR2 FQNENV. The CDR3 loop reads CASSHGGNEQYF.

The chain carries TRBV14 and TRBJ2-7; TCRdb's D call of TRBD2 is untestable without DNA. The CDR3 extends over 16 amino acids. The V gene's germline CDR1 is SGHDN and CDR2 FVKESK. CDR3 sequence reads: CASSYNYRSLKDEQYF.

V gene TRBV7-3 combines with J gene TRBJ2-1; without DNA, the TCRdb call of TRBD1 cannot be checked. There are 18 residues in the CDR3. The germline gives CDR1 SGHTA, CDR2 FQGTGA. The CDR3 loop is CASSLMGTQGPSYNEQFF.

The V call is TRBV12-3 or TRBV12-4, the J call TRBJ2-3; the D call of TRBD1 rests on TCRdb alone, since no DNA is present to check it. The CDR3 is 14 amino acids. The CDR3 here is CASRHPLQADTQYF.

The J gene is TRBJ2-1, the V gene TRBV5-1. Germline V gene sequence: CDR1 SGHRS, CDR2 YFSETQ. This CDR3 is built from 16 residues. CDR3: CASSSDQSFAYNEQFF. Based on the CDR3 plus reference TRBV5-1 and TRBJ2-1, the full variable domain is KAGVTQTPRYLIKTRGQQVTLSCSPISGHRSVSWYQQTPGQGLQFLFEYFSETQRNKGNFPGRFSGRQFSNSRSEMNVSTLELGDSALYLCASSSDQSFAYNEQFFGPGTRLTVL.